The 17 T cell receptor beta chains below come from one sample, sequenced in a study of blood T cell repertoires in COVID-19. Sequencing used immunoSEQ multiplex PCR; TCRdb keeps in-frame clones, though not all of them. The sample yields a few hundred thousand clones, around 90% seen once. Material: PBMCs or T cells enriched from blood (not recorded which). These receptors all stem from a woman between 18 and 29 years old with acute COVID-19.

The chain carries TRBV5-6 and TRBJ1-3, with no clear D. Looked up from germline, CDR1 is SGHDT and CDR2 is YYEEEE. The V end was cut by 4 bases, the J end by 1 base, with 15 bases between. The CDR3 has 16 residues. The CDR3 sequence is CASSDWRLASGNTIYF. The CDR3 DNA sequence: TGTGCCAGCAGCGATTGGAGGCTCGCATCTGGAAACACCATATATTTT.

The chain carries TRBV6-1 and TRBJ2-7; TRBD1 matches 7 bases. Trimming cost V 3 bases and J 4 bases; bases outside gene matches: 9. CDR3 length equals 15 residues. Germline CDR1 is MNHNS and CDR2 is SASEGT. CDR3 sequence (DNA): TGTGCCAGCAGTGAGTTCGGGCAGGGGGTTTACGAGCAGTACTTC. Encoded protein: CASSEFGQGVYEQYF.

The CDR3 here is CASSLWERRQGTDTQYF. The CDR3 DNA is TGTGCCAGCAGCTTATGGGAAAGGAGGCAGGGCACAGATACGCAGTATTTT. The chain employs TRBV11-2 and TRBJ2-3; D possibly corresponds to TRBD2 (5 bases). V dropped 2 bases and J dropped 1 base, with 16 bases sitting between them. The CDR3 has 17 residues. CDR1 is SGHAT, CDR2 FQNNGV, per germline.

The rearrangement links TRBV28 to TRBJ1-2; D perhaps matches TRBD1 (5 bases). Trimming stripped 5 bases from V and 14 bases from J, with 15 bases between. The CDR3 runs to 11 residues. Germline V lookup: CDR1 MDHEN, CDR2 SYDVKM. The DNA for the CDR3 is TGTGCCAGCAGTCCCGGGAGTTGGGGGACCTTC. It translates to CASSPGSWGTF.

CDR3 in DNA: TGTGCCAGCAGTTACTCGGGGGCCATGGGCTATGGCTACACCTTC. Residues: CASSYSGAMGYGYTF. The V call is TRBV6-5, the J call TRBJ1-2, with a tentative D call TRBD1 (6 bases). Germline V gene data show CDR1 as MNHEY and CDR2 as SVGAGI. The CDR3 runs 15 residues. Trimming took off 0 bases at V and 4 bases at J, with 12 bases between the two ends.

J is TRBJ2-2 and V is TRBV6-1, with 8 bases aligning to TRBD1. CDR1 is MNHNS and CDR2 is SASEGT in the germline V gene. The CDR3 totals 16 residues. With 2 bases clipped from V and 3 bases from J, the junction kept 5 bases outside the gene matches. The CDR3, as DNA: TGTGCCAGCAGTGAAAACAGGGGGAAGCACACCGGGGAGCTGTTTTTT. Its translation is CASSENRGKHTGELFF.

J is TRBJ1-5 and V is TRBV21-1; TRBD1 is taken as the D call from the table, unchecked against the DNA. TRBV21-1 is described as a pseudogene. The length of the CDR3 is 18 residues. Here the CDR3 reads CASSNYRGHRYSNQPQHF. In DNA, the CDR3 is TGTGCCAGCAGCAACTATCGCGGCCACAGGTATAGCAATCAGCCCCAGCATTTT.

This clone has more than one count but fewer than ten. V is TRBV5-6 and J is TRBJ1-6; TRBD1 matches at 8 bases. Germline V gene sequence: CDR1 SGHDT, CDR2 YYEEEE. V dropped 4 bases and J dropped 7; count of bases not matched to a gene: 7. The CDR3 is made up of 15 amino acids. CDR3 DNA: TGTGCCAGCAGCCCTCGGACAGGGTGGAATTCACCCCTCCACTTT. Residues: CASSPRTGWNSPLHF.

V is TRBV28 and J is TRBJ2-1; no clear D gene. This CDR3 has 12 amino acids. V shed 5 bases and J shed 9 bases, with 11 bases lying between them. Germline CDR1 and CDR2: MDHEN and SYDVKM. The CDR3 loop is CASSQNAGEQFF. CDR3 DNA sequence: TGTGCCAGCAGTCAAAACGCCGGTGAGCAGTTCTTC.

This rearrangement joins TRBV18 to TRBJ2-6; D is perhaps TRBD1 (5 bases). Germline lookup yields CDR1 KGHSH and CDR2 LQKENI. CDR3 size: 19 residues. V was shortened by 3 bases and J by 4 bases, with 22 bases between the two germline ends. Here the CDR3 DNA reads TGTGCCAGCTCACCGAGGACAAGGGTCTTCGTGGCGGGGGCCAACGTCCTGACTTTC. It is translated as CASSPRTRVFVAGANVLTF.

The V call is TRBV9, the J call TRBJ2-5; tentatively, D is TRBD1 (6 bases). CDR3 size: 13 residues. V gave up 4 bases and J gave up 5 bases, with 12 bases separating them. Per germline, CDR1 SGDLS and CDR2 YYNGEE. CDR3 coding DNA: TGTGCCAGCAGCCCGGACAGTTGGGAGACCCAGTACTTC. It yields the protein CASSPDSWETQYF.

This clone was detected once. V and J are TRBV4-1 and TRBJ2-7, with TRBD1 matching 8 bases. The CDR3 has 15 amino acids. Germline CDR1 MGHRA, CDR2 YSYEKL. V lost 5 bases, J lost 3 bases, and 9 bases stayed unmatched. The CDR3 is CASSGGTGSGYEQYF. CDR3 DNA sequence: TGCGCCAGCAGCGGGGGGACAGGTTCAGGCTACGAGCAGTACTTC.

The CDR3 is CASKDRVRETQYF. In DNA form, the CDR3 reads TGTGCCAGCAAGGACAGGGTGAGAGAGACCCAGTACTTC. The chain joins TRBV6-5 to TRBJ2-5; TRBD1 agrees at 8 bases. The CDR3 spans 13 residues. Germline values: CDR1 MNHEY, CDR2 SVGAGI. Trimming cost V 7 bases and J 4 bases; bases outside gene matches: 5.

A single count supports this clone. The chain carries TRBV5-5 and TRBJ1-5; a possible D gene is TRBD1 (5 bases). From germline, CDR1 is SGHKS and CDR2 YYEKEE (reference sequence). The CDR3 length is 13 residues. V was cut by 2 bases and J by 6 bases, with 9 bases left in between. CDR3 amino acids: CASSFSGLQPQHF. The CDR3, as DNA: TGTGCCAGCAGCTTCTCAGGGCTTCAGCCCCAGCATTTT.

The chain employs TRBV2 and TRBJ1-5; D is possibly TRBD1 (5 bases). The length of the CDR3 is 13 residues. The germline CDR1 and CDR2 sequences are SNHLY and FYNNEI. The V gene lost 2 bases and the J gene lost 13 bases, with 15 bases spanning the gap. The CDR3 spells CASSERLGLYQHF. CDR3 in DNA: TGTGCCAGCAGTGAACGGTTGGGACTTTATCAGCATTTT.

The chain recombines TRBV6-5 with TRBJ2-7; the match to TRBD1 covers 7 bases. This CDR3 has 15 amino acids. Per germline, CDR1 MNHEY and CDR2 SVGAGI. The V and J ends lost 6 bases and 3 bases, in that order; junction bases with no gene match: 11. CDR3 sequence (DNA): TGTGCCAGCAGACCCGGGACAGTCCCTTACTACGAGCAGTACTTC. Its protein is CASRPGTVPYYEQYF.

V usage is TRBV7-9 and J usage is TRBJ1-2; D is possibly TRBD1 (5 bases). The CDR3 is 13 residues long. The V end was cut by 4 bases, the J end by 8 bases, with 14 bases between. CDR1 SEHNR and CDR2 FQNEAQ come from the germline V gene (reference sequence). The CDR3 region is CASSSDRSQGYTF. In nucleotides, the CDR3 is TGTGCCAGCAGCTCCGACAGATCGCAAGGCTACACCTTC.